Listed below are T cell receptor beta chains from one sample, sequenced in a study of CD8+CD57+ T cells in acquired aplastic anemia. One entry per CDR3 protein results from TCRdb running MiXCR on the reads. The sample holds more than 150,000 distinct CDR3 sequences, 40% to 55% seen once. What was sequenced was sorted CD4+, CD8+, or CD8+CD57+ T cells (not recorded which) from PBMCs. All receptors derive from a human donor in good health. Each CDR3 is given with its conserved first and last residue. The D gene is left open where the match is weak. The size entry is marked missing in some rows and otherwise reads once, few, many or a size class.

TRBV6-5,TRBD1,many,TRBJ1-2,TGTGCCAGCAGTTCAACCTCCGACAGGGGGGGTTATGGCTACACCTTC,CASSSTSDRGGYGYTF
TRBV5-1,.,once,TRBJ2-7,TGCGCCAGCAGTCCGAGCGTTGGGGCCACCGAGCAGTACTTC,CASSPSVGATEQYF
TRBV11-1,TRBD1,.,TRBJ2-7,TGTGCCAGCAGCTTACGCCATTCAGAGGACAGGGGGCGGTACGAGCAGTACTTC,CASSLRHSEDRGRYEQYF
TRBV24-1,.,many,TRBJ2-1,TGTGCCACCAGTGAAACCCGGACAGATAATGAGCAGTTCTTC,CATSETRTDNEQFF
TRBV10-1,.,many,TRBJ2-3,TGCGCCAGCAGCGCGGACAGCACAGATACGCAGTATTTT,CASSADSTDTQYF
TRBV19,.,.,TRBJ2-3,TGTGCCAGTAGTATGTTTGGGGATACGCAGTATTTT,CASSMFGDTQYF
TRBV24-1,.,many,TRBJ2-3,TGTGCCACCAGTGATGCGGAGACTAGCACAGATACGCAGTATTTT,CATSDAETSTDTQYF
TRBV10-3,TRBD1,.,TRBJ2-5,TGTGCCATCAGTGAGGGAACAGGGGGCAGCGAGACCCAGTACTTC,CAISEGTGGSETQYF
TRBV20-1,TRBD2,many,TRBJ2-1,TGCAGTGCTAGAAGGGGACTATTCCACAATGAGCAGTTCTTC,CSARRGLFHNEQFF
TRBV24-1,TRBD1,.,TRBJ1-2,TGTGCCACCAGTGACTCTGGACAGGGGGGTCCCTATGGCTACACCTTC,CATSDSGQGGPYGYTF
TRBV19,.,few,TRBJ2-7,TGTGCCAGTAGTCTACTGACGGGAGCCTACGAGCAGTACTTC,CASSLLTGAYEQYF
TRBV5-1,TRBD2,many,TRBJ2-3,TGCGCCAGCAGCTTGGGCAGGACACTAGCGGGAGGTATAGATACGCAGTATTTT,CASSLGRTLAGGIDTQYF
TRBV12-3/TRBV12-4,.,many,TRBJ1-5,TGTGCCAGCAGTTTCGGGGATCAGCCCCAGCATTTT,CASSFGDQPQHF
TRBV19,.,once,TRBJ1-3,TGTGCCAGTAGGGGGGATTTCTACGCTGGAAACACCATATATTTT,CASRGDFYAGNTIYF
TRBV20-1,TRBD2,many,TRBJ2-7,TGCAGTGCTGAGATACTAGCGGGAGTCCCCTACGAGCAGTACTTC,CSAEILAGVPYEQYF
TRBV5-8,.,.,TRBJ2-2,TGTGCCAGCAGTGAGCCCGGGGAGCTGTTTTTT,CASSEPGELFF
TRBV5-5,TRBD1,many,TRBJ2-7,TGTGCCAGCAGCGTTACCGGGACAGGGGATGGCGAGCAGTACTTC,CASSVTGTGDGEQYF
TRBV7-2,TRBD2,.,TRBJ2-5,TGTGCCAGCAGCCAACAACTAGCGGCACAAGAGACCCAGTACTTC,CASSQQLAAQETQYF
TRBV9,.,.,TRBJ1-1,TGTGCCAGCAGCGATCGTGAAATGAACACTGAAGCTTTCTTT,CASSDREMNTEAFF
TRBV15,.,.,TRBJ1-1,TGTGCCACCAGCAGAGATCGATCGGAGGACGCTTTCTTT,CATSRDRSEDAFF
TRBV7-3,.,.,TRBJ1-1,TGTGCCAGCAGCTTTGGCCTGGGACCCCAGAACACTGAAGCTTTCTTT,CASSFGLGPQNTEAFF
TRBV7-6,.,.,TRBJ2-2,TGTGCCAGCAGCCCCAGTAAGGGTGGGGAGCTGTTTTTT,CASSPSKGGELFF
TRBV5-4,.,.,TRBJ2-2,TGTGCCAGCAGCTTGTGGGGCGCCGCGGGGGAGCTGTTTTTT,CASSLWGAAGELFF
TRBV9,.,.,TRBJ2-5,TGTGCCAGCAGCGTCCGGGACAAGGGGGAGACCCAGTACTTC,CASSVRDKGETQYF
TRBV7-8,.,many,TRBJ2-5,TGTGCCAGCAGCTTGGGTGTACAAGAGACCCAGTACTTC,CASSLGVQETQYF
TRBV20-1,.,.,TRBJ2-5,TGCAGTGCTAGACAGGGTGCCGGGTTGCCCCAGTACTTC,CSARQGAGLPQYF
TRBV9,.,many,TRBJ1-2,TGTGCCAGCAGCGCCCTCCGGGATACCAACTATGGCTACACCTTC,CASSALRDTNYGYTF
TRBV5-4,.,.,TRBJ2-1,TGTGCCAGCAGCTACCAAATAGGGGCTCATGAGCAGTTCTTC,CASSYQIGAHEQFF
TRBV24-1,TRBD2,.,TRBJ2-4,TGTGCCACCAGTTCGGGGGGGAACATTCAGTACTTC,CATSSGGNIQYF
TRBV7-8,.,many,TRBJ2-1,TGTGCCAGCAGCTTTTCGAGCTCCTACAATGAGCAGTTCTTC,CASSFSSSYNEQFF
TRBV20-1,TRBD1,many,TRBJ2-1,TGCAGTGCCAGACAGGGTGGGTATGAGCAGTTCTTC,CSARQGGYEQFF
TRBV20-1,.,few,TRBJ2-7,TGCAGTGCTAGCGGGGCCTACGAGCAGTACTTC,CSASGAYEQYF
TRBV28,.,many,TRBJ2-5,TGTGCCAGTGAGACAGCCACAAAGGCCCAGTACTTC,CASETATKAQYF
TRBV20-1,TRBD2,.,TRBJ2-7,TGCAGTGCTACCCGGGCGGGAGTGTCTAACGAGCAGTACTTC,CSATRAGVSNEQYF
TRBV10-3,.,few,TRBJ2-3,TGTGCCATCAGTGACCGGCGCGGGATGCGCACAGATACGCAGTATTTT,CAISDRRGMRTDTQYF
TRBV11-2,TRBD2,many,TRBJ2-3,TGTGCCAGCAGCGGCACTAGCGGGACGTACACAGATACGCAGTATTTT,CASSGTSGTYTDTQYF
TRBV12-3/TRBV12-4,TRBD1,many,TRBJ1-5,TGTGCCAGCAGTCCTACAGGGGGCGGTCAGCCCCAGCATTTT,CASSPTGGGQPQHF
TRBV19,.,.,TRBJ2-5,TGTGCCAGTAAAGACAAGGCGGATTACCAAGAGACCCAGTACTTC,CASKDKADYQETQYF
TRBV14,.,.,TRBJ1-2,TGTGCCAGCAGCCGGAACGGGGACCCCCGAAGCTGTGGCTACACCTTC,CASSRNGDPRSCGYTF
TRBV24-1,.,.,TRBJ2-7,TGTGCCACTCAGGGGCAGGGGGGCGAGCAGTACTTC,CATQGQGGEQYF
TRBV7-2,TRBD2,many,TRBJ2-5,TGTGCCAGCAGCTTAGCGTTACTAGCGAGTGAGACCCAGTACTTC,CASSLALLASETQYF
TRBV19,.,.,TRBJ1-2,TGTGCCAGTAGAAAAAACGGGGGGTATGGCTACACCTTC,CASRKNGGYGYTF
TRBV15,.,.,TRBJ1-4,TGTGCCACCAGCAGAGATAGTGGGGGGCCGCTTGGAGAAAAACTGTTTTTT,CATSRDSGGPLGEKLFF
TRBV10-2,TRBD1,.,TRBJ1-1,TGCGCCAGCAGTGTTCGGACAGGGACGAACACTGAAGCTTTCTTT,CASSVRTGTNTEAFF
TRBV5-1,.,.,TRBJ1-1,TGCGCCAGCAGCTCTACAGGGTGGACTGAAGCTTTCTTT,CASSSTGWTEAFF
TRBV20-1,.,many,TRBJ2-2,TGCAGTGCTAGAGATTTAAGGTCCGCGAACACCGGGGAGCTGTTTTTT,CSARDLRSANTGELFF
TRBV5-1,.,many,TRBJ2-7,TGCGCCAGCAGCCCGGGACCAGGCTCCTACGAGCAGTACTTC,CASSPGPGSYEQYF